This entry lists 26 T cell receptor beta chains sequenced from one sample in a study of blood T cell repertoires in COVID-19. Data came from immunoSEQ multiplex PCR; TCRdb stores just in-frame clones and leaves some out. Counted here are about 300,000 clones, 75% to 95% occurring once; the ten biggest clones make up more than 0.95%. Material: PBMCs or T cells enriched from blood (not recorded which). These receptors all come from a woman aged 25 to 39 who had recovered from COVID-19.

The genes are TRBV30 and TRBJ2-1; 9 bases agree with TRBD2. This CDR3 is built from 16 residues. Germline V gene data show CDR1 as GTSNPN and CDR2 as SVGIG (reference sequence). V was clipped by 0 bases and J by 6 bases; unmatched bases: 9. Here the CDR3 DNA reads TGTGCCTGGAGTGTATCCCGCCTAGCGGGAATCAATGAGCAGTTCTTC. This codes for CAWSVSRLAGINEQFF.

The DNA of the CDR3 is TGTGCCGGATCAGGGGTAGTTGATGAAAAACTGTTTTTT. It codes for CAGSGVVDEKLFF. The chain combines TRBV30 with TRBJ1-4; tentatively, D is TRBD1 (6 bases). V was clipped by 8 bases and J by 6 bases, with 16 bases between them. The CDR3 length is 13 residues. Germline values: CDR1 GTSNPN, CDR2 SVGIG (reference sequence).

The rearrangement joins TRBV7-9 to TRBJ2-3; the match to TRBD2 covers 8 bases. The CDR3 covers 16 residues. Germline lookup yields CDR1 SEHNR and CDR2 FQNEAQ (reference sequence). Trimming took 2 bases from V and 3 from J; bases not matched to a gene: 7. The CDR3 is CASSLKRSGRTDTQYF. CDR3 bases: TGTGCCAGCAGCTTAAAGAGAAGCGGGAGAACAGATACGCAGTATTTT.

This clone showed up just once. The rearrangement joins TRBV27 to TRBJ1-6; weak D call: TRBD1 (5 bases). V was clipped by 2 bases and J by 16 bases, with 9 bases between them. The CDR3 runs to 11 residues. Germline CDR1 and CDR2: MNHEY and SMNVEV (reference sequence). CDR3 in amino acids: CASSLMGQLHF. The CDR3 DNA follows: TGTGCCAGCAGTTTAATGGGGCAGCTCCACTTT.

The V call is TRBV4-2, the J call TRBJ1-2; D remains ambiguous. CDR1 is LGHNA and CDR2 is YNFKEQ in the germline V gene. V lost 3 bases to trimming and J lost 0 bases, with 14 bases between them. The CDR3 runs to 16 residues. The CDR3 protein is CASSQRTGVANYGYTF. CDR3 DNA sequence: TGTGCCAGCAGCCAGAGAACCGGGGTAGCTAACTATGGCTACACCTTC.

The chain is built from TRBV19 and TRBJ2-2; D unclear. V was cut by 1 base and J by 5 bases, with 14 bases left in between. Germline loops: CDR1 LNHDA, CDR2 SQIVND (reference sequence). The CDR3 totals 16 residues. The CDR3 coding sequence is TGTGCCAGTAGTATAGTCCCAGGAAGAGTTACCGGGGAGCTGTTTTTT. Translated, it gives CASSIVPGRVTGELFF.

This rearrangement joins TRBV12-3 or TRBV12-4 to TRBJ1-2; a possible D gene is TRBD1 (5 bases). The CDR3 covers 12 residues. V lost 1 base to trimming and J lost 13 bases, with 13 bases between them. This chain's CDR3 is CASSLEGRRGTF. CDR3 coding DNA: TGTGCCAGCAGTTTAGAGGGCAGGAGGGGCACCTTC.

The chain has TRBV7-9 and TRBJ1-5; a weak D match, TRBD1 (6 bases). CDR1 and CDR2 from the germline V gene are SEHNR and FQNEAQ (reference sequence). The CDR3 is made up of 16 amino acids. V lost 1 base and J 5 bases, leaving 15 bases between the germline ends. This CDR3 is CASSLVATGSDQPQHF. CDR3 coding DNA: TGTGCCAGCAGCTTAGTCGCGACAGGCTCCGATCAGCCCCAGCATTTT.

The chain couples TRBV6-1 to TRBJ1-2; D is ambiguous. V lost 0 bases and J 8 bases, leaving 10 bases between the germline ends. This CDR3 region has 13 residues. Germline loops: CDR1 MNHNS, CDR2 SASEGT. CDR3 sequence: CASSEARGGGYTF. For the CDR3, the DNA is TGTGCCAGCAGTGAAGCGCGGGGTGGCGGCTACACCTTC.

The chain uses TRBV5-1 and TRBJ2-3; 10 bases are shared with TRBD2. This CDR3 region has 17 residues. The trim removed 1 base at V and 0 bases at J, leaving 5 bases unmatched. CDR1 and CDR2 (germline): SGHRS, YFSETQ. The CDR3 DNA sequence: TGCGCCAGCAGCTTGTTCGCTAGCGGGGGTAGCACAGATACGCAGTATTTT. Translating gives CASSLFASGGSTDTQYF. Full variable domain (rest looked up from reference TRBV5-1 and TRBJ2-3): KAGVTQTPRYLIKTRGQQVTLSCSPISGHRSVSWYQQTPGQGLQFLFEYFSETQRNKGNFPGRFSGRQFSNSRSEMNVSTLELGDSALYLCASSLFASGGSTDTQYFGPGTRLTVL.

The rearrangement links TRBV19 to TRBJ1-2; TRBD1 matches at 7 bases. The V segment lost 8 bases and the J segment 6 bases; nucleotides outside the gene matches: 6. This CDR3 is built from 12 residues. CDR1 and CDR2 from the germline V gene are LNHDA and SQIVND (reference sequence). CDR3 sequence (DNA): TGTGCCAGTGCGACAGGGTCGCATGGCTACACCTTC. Residues: CASATGSHGYTF.

This chain joins TRBV5-1 and TRBJ2-5, with TRBD1 matching 7 bases. The CDR3 has 14 residues. Trimming removed 4 bases from V and 3 bases from J; junction bases left unmatched: 6. Germline V gene data show CDR1 as SGHRS and CDR2 as YFSETQ. CDR3 sequence: CASSSRQGEETQYF. The CDR3 region has the DNA TGCGCCAGCAGCAGTAGGCAGGGGGAAGAGACCCAGTACTTC.

The V call is TRBV7-2, the J call TRBJ2-5; the D gene is possibly TRBD2 (5 bases). The CDR3 is 14 amino acids. CDR1 is SGHTA, CDR2 FQGNSA, per germline. With 5 bases removed from V and 2 bases from J, the gap between germline ends came to 12 bases. This CDR3 reads CASSTWTGQETQYF. The CDR3 nucleotides are TGTGCCAGCAGCACTTGGACGGGGCAAGAGACCCAGTACTTC.

This clone was seen a few times. The rearrangement joins TRBV28 to TRBJ1-6; TRBD1 aligns across 9 bases. Germline CDR1 is MDHEN and CDR2 is SYDVKM. The junction had 7 bases not matched to a gene; V was cut back by 7 bases and J by 9 bases. This CDR3 is built from 14 residues. The CDR3 protein is CASTPGTGISPLHF. The CDR3 DNA reads TGTGCCAGCACCCCCGGGACAGGGATTTCACCCCTCCACTTT.

The V and J genes are TRBV7-2 and TRBJ2-1; tentative D call: TRBD2 (6 bases). Germline CDR1 and CDR2: SGHTA and FQGNSA. V dropped 1 base and J dropped 10 bases, with 11 bases sitting between them. CDR3 length equals 13 residues. As DNA, the CDR3 is TGTGCCAGCAGCTTAGTTGTGGCGGGAGAGCAGTTCTTC. Its translation is CASSLVVAGEQFF. The full variable domain, its missing parts supplied by reference TRBV7-2 and TRBJ2-1, is GAGVSQSPSNKVTEKGKDVELRCDPISGHTALYWYRQSLGQGLEFLIYFQGNSAPDKSGLPSDRFSAERTGGSVSTLTIQRTQQEDSAVYLCASSLVVAGEQFFGPGTRLTVL.

The V and J genes are TRBV5-7 and TRBJ1-2; D may be TRBD1 (5 bases). TRBV5-7 carries the ORF label, with uncertain function. The CDR3 loop spans 12 amino acids. V shed 4 bases and J shed 8 bases, with 12 bases lying between them. The CDR3 DNA reads TGTGCCAGCAGCATCGGACAAAGAGGCTACACCTTC. Its protein is CASSIGQRGYTF.

Only a few counts were recorded for this clone. The J gene is TRBJ2-5, the V gene TRBV28, with D hard to call. The germline CDR1 and CDR2 sequences are MDHEN and SYDVKM. V lost 2 bases, J lost 2 bases, and 15 bases lay in between. This CDR3 spans 16 amino acids. Here the CDR3 DNA reads TGTGCCAGCAGTTTAGGGTCAGGCAGCAAACAAGAGACCCAGTACTTC. Amino acids: CASSLGSGSKQETQYF.

V and J are TRBV9 and TRBJ2-2; 12 bases map to TRBD2. The CDR3 is made up of 18 amino acids. J lost 8 bases, V lost 3 bases, and 14 bases had no gene match. CDR1 and CDR2 (germline): SGDLS, YYNGEE. CDR3 sequence reads: CASSGYVETSGRSGELFF. In DNA, the CDR3 is TGTGCCAGCAGCGGATATGTAGAGACTAGCGGGAGATCTGGGGAGCTGTTTTTT. The whole variable domain, filled in from reference TRBV9 and TRBJ2-2, reads DSGVTQTPKHLITATGQRVTLRCSPRSGDLSVYWYQQSLDQGLQFLIQYYNGEERAKGNILERFSAQQFPDLHSELNLSSLELGDSALYFCASSGYVETSGRSGELFFGEGSRLTVL.

J is TRBJ2-5 and V is TRBV30, with 9 bases matching TRBD1. Germline CDR1 reads GTSNPN; CDR2 reads SVGIG (reference sequence). V shed 4 bases, J shed 5 bases, and the junction held 8 bases outside the gene matches. The CDR3 extends over 14 amino acids. The CDR3 DNA is TGTGCCTGGACTGAACAGGGGGCAGGGGAGACCCAGTACTTC. Encoded protein: CAWTEQGAGETQYF.

This clone was counted between two and nine times. The rearrangement uses TRBV30 and TRBJ2-1; TRBD2 aligns across 9 bases. J gave up 16 bases and V 7 bases, and 14 bases lay outside the gene matches. The V gene's germline CDR1 is GTSNPN and CDR2 SVGIG (reference sequence). The CDR3 consists of 12 residues. As DNA, the CDR3 is TGTGCCTCAGGACTAGCGCGCAGTACTTACTTCTTC. It is translated as CASGLARSTYFF.

The chain uses TRBV2 and TRBJ2-7, with 9 nucleotides matching TRBD2. The CDR3 runs 15 residues. V gave up 5 bases and J gave up 2 bases; unmatched junction bases: 7. Germline V lookup: CDR1 SNHLY, CDR2 FYNNEI. The CDR3 nucleotides read TGTGCCAGCAGTTTCCTAGCGGGACTCACCTACGAGCAGTACTTC. Translation gives CASSFLAGLTYEQYF.

In its sample, this clone was seen once. V and J are TRBV4-2 and TRBJ2-1; the match to TRBD2 covers 8 bases. With 4 bases clipped from V and 6 bases from J, the junction kept 11 bases outside the gene matches. This CDR3 is 16 amino acids long. Germline-derived CDR1 and CDR2 are LGHNA and YNFKEQ. CDR3 amino acids: CASSRSRAGVFNEQFF. In DNA, the CDR3 is TGTGCCAGCAGCCGCAGCCGAGCGGGAGTTTTCAATGAGCAGTTCTTC.

The V gene is TRBV4-3, the J gene TRBJ2-7; 11 nucleotides align to TRBD2. This CDR3 region has 15 residues. The V gene end was trimmed by 3 bases and the J gene end by 4 bases; junction bases not matched to a gene: 5. Germline CDR1 LGHNA, CDR2 YSLEER. The DNA of the CDR3 is TGCGCCAGCAGCCAGGGACTAGCGGATGGATACGAGCAGTACTTC. Protein product: CASSQGLADGYEQYF.

This chain uses TRBV5-4 with TRBJ2-7; D perhaps matches TRBD2 (6 bases). The CDR3 covers 14 residues. V lost 3 bases and J lost 0, with 10 bases in between. Per the germline V gene, CDR1 is SGHNT and CDR2 is YYREEE (reference sequence). In nucleotides, the CDR3 is TGTGCCAGCAGCTACCTCGGGAGCTCCTACGAGCAGTACTTC. Amino acid sequence: CASSYLGSSYEQYF. Full variable domain (outside the CDR3, taken from reference TRBV5-4 and TRBJ2-7): ETGVTQSPTHLIKTRGQQVTLRCSSQSGHNTVSWYQQALGQGPQFIFQYYREEENGRGNFPPRFSGLQFPNYSSELNVNALELDDSALYLCASSYLGSSYEQYFGPGTRLTVT.

The DNA for the CDR3 is TGTGCCAGCAGCTTAGGCGATCGGTTAGCGGAGTACACCGGGGAGCTGTTTTTT. Translated, it gives CASSLGDRLAEYTGELFF. The genes are TRBV11-2 and TRBJ2-2; a possible D gene is TRBD2 (6 bases). CDR1 and CDR2 (germline): SGHAT, FQNNGV. CDR3 length equals 18 residues. V lost 1 base and J lost 3, with 18 bases in between.

As for this clone: The identical CDR3 is also encoded by other nucleotide sequences in the sample. This chain connects TRBV7-2 to TRBJ2-5; TRBD1 agrees at 7 bases. The V gene end was trimmed by 5 bases and the J gene end by 2 bases; junction bases not matched to a gene: 2. The length of the CDR3 is 13 residues. Looked up from germline, CDR1 is SGHTA and CDR2 is FQGNSA. The CDR3 sequence is CASSRDRQETQYF. The CDR3 coding sequence is TGTGCCAGCAGCCGGGACAGACAAGAGACCCAGTACTTC.